Below, 26 T cell receptor beta chains from the same sample are listed, as sequenced in a study of shared clonotypes between healthy human individuals. Generated by immunoSEQ multiplex PCR, the TCRdb table keeps only in-frame clones and is missing some. The data contain roughly 2.2 million clones, roughly 90% of them seen just once; the ten biggest clones take up roughly 0.34%. Sequencing input: naive CD4+ T cells from PBMCs. Subset specified: CD45RA+ positively selected. The source is a man aged 18 to 30 in good health. Some clones in this sample may be carry-over from other donors' samples.

This clone was observed a single time. This chain joins TRBV11-1 and TRBJ2-7; the D gene is possibly TRBD1 (6 bases). The ends were cut back, 5 bases at V and 3 bases at J, with 14 bases in the middle. This CDR3 spans 14 amino acids. From germline, CDR1 is SGHAT and CDR2 FQDESV (reference sequence). The CDR3 DNA reads as TGTGCCAGCAGCCCATGGTCAGGGGACTACGAGCAGTACTTC. Its translation is CASSPWSGDYEQYF.

V gene TRBV19 combines with J gene TRBJ2-5, with D perhaps matching TRBD2 (7 bases). CDR1 is LNHDA and CDR2 is SQIVND in the germline V gene (reference sequence). Trimming pared 3 bases from V and 2 bases from J, leaving 19 bases between. The CDR3 length is 17 residues. CDR3 nucleotide sequence: TGTGCCAGTAGTATGGGGTTGGGCAGGGGAGGGCAAGAGACCCAGTACTTC. It yields the protein CASSMGLGRGGQETQYF.

The chain links TRBV5-1 to TRBJ1-1; D is undetermined. CDR1 and CDR2 (germline): SGHRS, YFSETQ. The CDR3 extends over 13 amino acids. The V and J ends lost 7 bases and 6 bases respectively, with 16 bases between them. This CDR3 reads CASRSSTFAEAFF. As DNA, the CDR3 is TGCGCCAGCCGCTCCTCTACGTTCGCTGAAGCTTTCTTT.

This chain uses TRBV5-1 with TRBJ2-7; 9 bases agree with TRBD1. This CDR3 comprises 14 residues. The ends lost 4 bases at V and 2 bases at J; junction bases unmatched: 4. Germline CDR1 is SGHRS and CDR2 is YFSETQ. This CDR3 is CASSPRDRAYEQYF. The DNA of the CDR3 is TGCGCCAGCAGCCCCCGGGACAGGGCCTACGAGCAGTACTTC.

The gene calls are TRBV7-2 and TRBJ2-1, with a weak D call TRBD2 (6 bases). The CDR3 has 14 amino acids. Germline V gene sequence: CDR1 SGHTA, CDR2 FQGNSA. Trimming took 5 bases from V and 3 from J, leaving 11 bases between them. CDR3 sequence: CASSPPGSYNEQFF. CDR3 DNA: TGTGCCAGCAGCCCGCCCGGGAGCTACAATGAGCAGTTCTTC. Supplemented by reference TRBV7-2 and TRBJ2-1, the full variable domain reads GAGVSQSPSNKVTEKGKDVELRCDPISGHTALYWYRQSLGQGLEFLIYFQGNSAPDKSGLPSDRFSAERTGGSVSTLTIQRTQQEDSAVYLCASSPPGSYNEQFFGPGTRLTVL.

The chain links TRBV12-5 to TRBJ2-5; D call uncertain. Germline values: CDR1 LGHNT, CDR2 FRNRAP. Deletions cut 5 bases from V and 4 bases from J, with 8 bases between. The CDR3 runs to 12 residues. This CDR3 is CASGTYRETQYF. The CDR3 nucleotides are TGTGCTAGTGGTACCTACAGAGAGACCCAGTACTTC. Looking up the rest from reference TRBV12-5 and TRBJ2-5 gives the full variable domain: DARVTQTPRHKVTEMGQEVTMRCQPILGHNTVFWYRQTMMQGLELLAYFRNRAPLDDSGMPKDRFSAEMPDATLATLKIQPSEPRDSAVYFCASGTYRETQYFGPGTRLLVL.

In DNA form, the CDR3 reads TGTGCCAGCAGTTTACTACCCCCGGGCTTTCAAGCTTTCTTT. Protein product: CASSLLPPGFQAFF. V and J are TRBV27 and TRBJ1-1; D uncertain. Trimming left V 2 bases short and J 9 bases short, with 16 bases between. CDR3 length: 14 residues. CDR1 MNHEY and CDR2 SMNVEV come from the germline V gene (reference sequence).

This chain joins TRBV30 and TRBJ2-1, with D possibly TRBD2 on 7 matching bases. Germline V CDR1 and CDR2: GTSNPN, SVGIG (reference sequence). The CDR3 is 16 residues long. With 2 bases removed from V and 7 bases from J, the gap between germline ends came to 21 bases. This CDR3 reads CAWSSLGGAVRNEQFF. CDR3 DNA: TGTGCCTGGAGTTCTCTGGGGGGGGCGGTGAGGAATGAGCAGTTCTTC.

This clone came up once. The V and J genes are TRBV16 and TRBJ1-5; D uncertain. From germline, CDR1 is KGHSY and CDR2 FQNENV. The CDR3 is 13 residues long. Trimming cost V 0 bases and J 9 bases, with 9 bases left between them. The CDR3 is CASSQSEGRPQHF. Here the CDR3 DNA reads TGTGCCAGCAGCCAATCTGAGGGAAGGCCCCAGCATTTT.

The chain uses TRBV18 and TRBJ2-3; a weak D match, TRBD2 (7 bases). The V gene lost 3 bases and the J gene lost 7 bases, with 11 bases spanning the gap. Germline assignment: CDR1 KGHSH and CDR2 LQKENI. The CDR3 contains 13 residues. The DNA for the CDR3 is TGTGCCAGCTCACCCGGGGGGCCATATACGCAGTATTTT. Its translation: CASSPGGPYTQYF. Together with reference TRBV18 and TRBJ2-3, the CDR3 gives the full variable domain: NAGVMQNPRHLVRRRGQEARLRCSPMKGHSHVYWYRQLPEEGLKFMVYLQKENIIDESGMPKERFSAEFPKEGPSILRIQQVVRGDSAAYFCASSPGGPYTQYFGPGTRLTVL.

There are a few counts of this clone. The gene calls are TRBV30 and TRBJ1-1; D unresolved. The germline CDR1 and CDR2 sequences are GTSNPN and SVGIG (reference sequence). This CDR3 region has 11 residues. The V and J ends lost 6 bases and 5 bases respectively, with 10 bases between them. As DNA, the CDR3 is TGTGCCTGCTATACTGGAACTGAAGCTTTCTTT. Residues: CACYTGTEAFF.

V is TRBV21-1 and J is TRBJ2-3; TRBD2 was called by the table and not checked on the DNA. TRBV21-1 constitutes a pseudogene. CDR3 length: 15 residues. The CDR3 loop reads CASSKAGDTTDTQYF. In nucleotides, the CDR3 is TGTGCCAGCAGCAAAGCGGGAGACACCACAGATACGCAGTATTTT.

Details on this clone: Just one base apart from a much larger clone, this may be a read error. The sample carries other DNA sequences with the same CDR3. V and J are TRBV11-2 and TRBJ2-5; D is ambiguous. V lost 3 bases and J 5 bases, leaving 4 bases between the germline ends. The germline V gene encodes CDR1 SGHAT and CDR2 FQNNGV. CDR3 length equals 11 residues. As DNA, the CDR3 is TGTGCCAGCAGCTTGGGGGAGACCCAGTACTTC. The encoded protein is CASSLGETQYF.

The chain carries TRBV4-1 and TRBJ1-4, with a tentative D call TRBD1 (5 bases). The germline gives CDR1 MGHRA, CDR2 YSYEKL. The CDR3 is 16 residues long. V was clipped by 1 base and J by 0 bases, with 9 bases between them. CDR3 nucleotides: TGCGCCAGCAGCCAAGGGACACCAGCAACTAATGAAAAACTGTTTTTT. This codes for CASSQGTPATNEKLFF.

The chain couples TRBV7-9 to TRBJ1-2; 11 bases map to TRBD1. Germline assignment: CDR1 SEHNR and CDR2 FQNEAQ (reference sequence). V lost 7 bases, J lost 6 bases, and 4 bases stayed unmatched. The CDR3 sequence is 13 residues long. This CDR3 is CASNTDRGHGYTF. DNA for the CDR3: TGTGCCAGCAACACGGACAGGGGGCATGGCTACACCTTC.

This chain joins TRBV28 and TRBJ1-6; 8 bases line up with TRBD1. With V trimmed by 5 bases and J by 7 bases, 10 bases remained unmatched. Per germline, CDR1 MDHEN and CDR2 SYDVKM. This CDR3 contains 16 residues. Here the CDR3 DNA reads TGTGCCAGCAGTCCCAGCCTTGGACAGGGCAATTCACCCCTCCACTTT. Residues: CASSPSLGQGNSPLHF. The variable domain in full, completed from reference TRBV28 and TRBJ1-6, reads DVKVTQSSRYLVKRTGEKVFLECVQDMDHENMFWYRQDPGLGLRLIYFSYDVKMKEKGDIPEGYSVSREKKERFSLILESASTNQTSMYLCASSPSLGQGNSPLHFGNGTRLTVT.

Regarding this clone: Within the sample, other DNA sequences also encode this same CDR3. This chain joins TRBV7-3 and TRBJ2-3; 7 bases line up with TRBD2. J gave up 2 bases and V 5 bases, and 4 bases lay outside the gene matches. The CDR3 is 14 amino acids. Germline values: CDR1 SGHTA, CDR2 FQGTGA. CDR3 bases: TGTGCCAGCAGCCCCAGCGGGACCACAGATACGCAGTATTTT. Its protein product is CASSPSGTTDTQYF.

This chain joins TRBV14 and TRBJ2-3; no clear D gene. Germline V gene sequence: CDR1 SGHDN, CDR2 FVKESK. The V end was cut by 4 bases, the J end by 6 bases, with 14 bases between. The CDR3 sequence is 14 residues long. In DNA, the CDR3 is TGTGCCAGCAGCCTCCCGGGCAGAGTGGATACGCAGTATTTT. It is translated as CASSLPGRVDTQYF. Supplemented by reference TRBV14 and TRBJ2-3, the full variable domain reads EAGVTQFPSHSVIEKGQTVTLRCDPISGHDNLYWYRRVMGKEIKFLLHFVKESKQDESGMPNNRFLAERTGGTYSTLKVQPAELEDSGVYFCASSLPGRVDTQYFGPGTRLTVL.

The chain combines TRBV28 with TRBJ2-7, with D maybe TRBD1 (6 bases). This CDR3 is built from 13 residues. In germline, CDR1 is MDHEN, CDR2 SYDVKM. Trimming took off 10 bases at V and 6 bases at J, with 19 bases between the two ends. The DNA of the CDR3 is TGTGCCACCCGGAACAGGGCAAAATCCGAGCAGTACTTC. Translating gives CATRNRAKSEQYF.

The chain couples TRBV5-8 to TRBJ1-5; D gene unclear. CDR1 and CDR2 from the germline V gene are SGHTS and YDEGEE. This CDR3 contains 13 residues. Deletions cut 1 base from V and 4 bases from J, with 6 bases between. The DNA of the CDR3 is TGTGCCAGCAGCTTGTCCAAGAATCAGCCCCAGCATTTT. It is translated as CASSLSKNQPQHF.

V usage is TRBV27 and J usage is TRBJ1-2, with a possible D match to TRBD1 (5 bases). The germline CDR1 and CDR2 sequences are MNHEY and SMNVEV (reference sequence). The V end was cut by 4 bases, the J end by 2 bases, with 17 bases between. The CDR3 totals 16 residues. The CDR3 DNA is TGTGCCAGCAGTTACACCCAACGGACACCGAACTATGGCTACACCTTC. Translated: CASSYTQRTPNYGYTF.

The V and J genes are TRBV2 and TRBJ2-5, with D perhaps assigned TRBD1 or TRBD2 (6 bases each). The germline V gene encodes CDR1 SNHLY and CDR2 FYNNEI. V lost 6 bases and J 5 bases, leaving 13 bases between the germline ends. The CDR3 consists of 13 residues. The CDR3 reads CASRGAGTETQYF. The CDR3 coding sequence is TGTGCCAGCAGGGGGGCGGGGACGGAGACCCAGTACTTC.

The rearrangement uses TRBV6-1 and TRBJ1-5; D unresolved. Germline assignment: CDR1 MNHNS and CDR2 SASEGT. This CDR3 region has 14 residues. V gave up 3 bases and J gave up 3 bases, with 9 bases separating them. The CDR3 region has the DNA TGTGCCAGCAGTGAGTCGCCGGCCAATCAGCCCCAGCATTTT. Its protein product is CASSESPANQPQHF.

This chain joins TRBV19 and TRBJ1-1; TRBD1 matches at 8 bases. Trimming took 5 bases from V and 8 from J; bases not matched to a gene: 7. Germline CDR1 is LNHDA and CDR2 is SQIVND (reference sequence). This CDR3 is 13 amino acids long. The CDR3 loop reads CASSAQGAGEAFF. DNA of the CDR3: TGTGCCAGTAGTGCCCAGGGGGCCGGGGAAGCTTTCTTT.

The CDR3 region is CASRATEGLVSNQPQHF. The CDR3 DNA reads as TGTGCCAGCAGGGCGACCGAAGGGCTAGTTAGCAATCAGCCCCAGCATTTT. This chain links TRBV27 with TRBJ1-5; D not resolved. CDR3 length equals 17 residues. Germline-derived CDR1 and CDR2 are MNHEY and SMNVEV (reference sequence). Trimming took 6 bases from V and 0 from J, leaving 18 bases between them.

The V call is TRBV7-9, the J call TRBJ2-2, with 9 nucleotides matching TRBD1. The V and J ends lost 4 bases and 1 base, in that order; junction bases with no gene match: 4. CDR1 and CDR2 (germline): SEHNR, FQNEAQ (reference sequence). This CDR3 comprises 16 residues. Here the CDR3 reads CASSWPGQGNTGELFF. The CDR3 DNA sequence: TGTGCCAGCAGCTGGCCGGGACAGGGGAACACCGGGGAGCTGTTTTTT.